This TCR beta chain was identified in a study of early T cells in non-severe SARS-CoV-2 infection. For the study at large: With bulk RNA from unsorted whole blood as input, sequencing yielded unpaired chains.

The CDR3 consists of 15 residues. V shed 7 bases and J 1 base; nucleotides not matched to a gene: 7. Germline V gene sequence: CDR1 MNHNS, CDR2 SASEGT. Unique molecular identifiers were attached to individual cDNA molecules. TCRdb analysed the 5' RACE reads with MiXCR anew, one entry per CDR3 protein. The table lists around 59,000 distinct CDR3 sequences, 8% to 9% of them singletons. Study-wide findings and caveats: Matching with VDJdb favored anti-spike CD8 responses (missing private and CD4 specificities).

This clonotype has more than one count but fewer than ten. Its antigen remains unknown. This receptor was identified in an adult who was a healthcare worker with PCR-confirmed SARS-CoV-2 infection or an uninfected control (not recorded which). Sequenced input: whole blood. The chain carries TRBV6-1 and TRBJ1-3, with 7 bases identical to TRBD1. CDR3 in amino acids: CASNRQGLSGNTIYF. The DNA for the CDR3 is TGTGCCAGCAATAGACAGGGACTTTCTGGAAACACCATATATTTT.